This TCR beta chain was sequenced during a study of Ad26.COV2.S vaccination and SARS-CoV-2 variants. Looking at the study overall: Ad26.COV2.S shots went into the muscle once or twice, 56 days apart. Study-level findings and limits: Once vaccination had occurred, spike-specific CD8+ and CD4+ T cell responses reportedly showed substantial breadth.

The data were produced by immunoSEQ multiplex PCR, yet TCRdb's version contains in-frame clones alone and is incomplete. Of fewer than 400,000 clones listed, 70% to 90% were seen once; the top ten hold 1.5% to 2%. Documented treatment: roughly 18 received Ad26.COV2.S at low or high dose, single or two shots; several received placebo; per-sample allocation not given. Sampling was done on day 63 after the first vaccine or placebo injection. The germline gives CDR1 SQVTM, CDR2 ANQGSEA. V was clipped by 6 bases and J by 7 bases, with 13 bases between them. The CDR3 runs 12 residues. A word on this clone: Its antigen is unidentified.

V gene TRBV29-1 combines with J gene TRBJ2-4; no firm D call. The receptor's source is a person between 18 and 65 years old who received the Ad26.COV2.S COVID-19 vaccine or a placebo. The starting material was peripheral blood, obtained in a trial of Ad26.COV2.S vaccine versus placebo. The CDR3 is CSVADGRNIQYF. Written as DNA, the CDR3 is TGCAGCGTGGCTGATGGACGGAACATTCAGTACTTC.